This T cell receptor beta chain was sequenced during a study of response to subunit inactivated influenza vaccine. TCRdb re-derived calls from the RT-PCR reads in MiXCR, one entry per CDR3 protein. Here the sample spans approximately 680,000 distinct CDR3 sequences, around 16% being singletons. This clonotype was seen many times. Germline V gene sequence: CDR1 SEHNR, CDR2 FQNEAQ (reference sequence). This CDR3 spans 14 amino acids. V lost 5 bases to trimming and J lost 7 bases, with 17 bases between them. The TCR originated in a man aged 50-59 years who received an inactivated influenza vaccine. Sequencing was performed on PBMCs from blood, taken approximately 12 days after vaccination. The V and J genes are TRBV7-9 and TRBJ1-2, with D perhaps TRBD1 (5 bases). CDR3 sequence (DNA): TGTGCCAGCAGCCATCGTGTGGGGCCCACTGGCTACACCTTC. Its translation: CASSHRVGPTGYTF.